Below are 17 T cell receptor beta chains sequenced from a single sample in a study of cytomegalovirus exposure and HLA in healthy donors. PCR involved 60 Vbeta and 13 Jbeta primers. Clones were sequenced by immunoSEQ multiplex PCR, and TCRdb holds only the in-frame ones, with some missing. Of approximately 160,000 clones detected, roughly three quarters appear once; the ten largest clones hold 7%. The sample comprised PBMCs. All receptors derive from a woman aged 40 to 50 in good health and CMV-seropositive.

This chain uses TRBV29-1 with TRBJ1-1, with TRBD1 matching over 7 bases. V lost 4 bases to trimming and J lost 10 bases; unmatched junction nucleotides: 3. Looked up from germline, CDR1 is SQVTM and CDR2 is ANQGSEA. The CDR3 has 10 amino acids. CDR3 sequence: CSVVTGRAFF. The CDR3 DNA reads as TGCAGCGTTGTGACAGGGAGAGCTTTCTTT. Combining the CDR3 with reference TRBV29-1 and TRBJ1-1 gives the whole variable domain SAVISQKPSRDICQRGTSLTIQCQVDSQVTMMFWYRQQPGQSLTLIATANQGSEATYESGFVIDKFPISRPNLTFSTLTVSNMSPEDSSIYLCSVVTGRAFFGQGTRLTVV.

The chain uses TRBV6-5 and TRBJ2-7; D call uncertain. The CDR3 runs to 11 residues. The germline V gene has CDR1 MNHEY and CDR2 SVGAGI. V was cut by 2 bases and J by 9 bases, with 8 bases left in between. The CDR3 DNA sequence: TGTGCCAGCAGTTACCCCGGCGGGCAGTACTTC. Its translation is CASSYPGGQYF.

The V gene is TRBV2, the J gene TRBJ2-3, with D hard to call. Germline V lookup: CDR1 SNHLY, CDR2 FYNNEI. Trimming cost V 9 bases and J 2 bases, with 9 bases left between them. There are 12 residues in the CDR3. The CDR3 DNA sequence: TGTGCCAGTAGACTTAACACAGATACGCAGTATTTT. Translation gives CASRLNTDTQYF. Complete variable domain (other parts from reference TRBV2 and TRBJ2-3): EPEVTQTPSHQVTQMGQEVILRCVPISNHLYFYWYRQILGQKVEFLVSFYNNEISEKSEIFDDQFSVERPDGSNFTLKIRSTKLEDSAMYFCASRLNTDTQYFGPGTRLTVL.

CDR3 DNA: TGTGCCAGCAGTTTAAACAGATACAATGAGCAGTTCTTC. This codes for CASSLNRYNEQFF. V gene TRBV28 combines with J gene TRBJ2-1; D unresolved. Germline-derived CDR1 and CDR2 are MDHEN and SYDVKM. V was clipped by 2 bases and J by 4 bases, with 6 bases between them. This CDR3 has 13 residues.

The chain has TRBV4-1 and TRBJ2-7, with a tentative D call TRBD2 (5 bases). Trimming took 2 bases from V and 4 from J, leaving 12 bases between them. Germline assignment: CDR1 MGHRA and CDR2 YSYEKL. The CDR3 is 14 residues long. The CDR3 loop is CASSQITDLYEQYF. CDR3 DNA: TGCGCCAGCAGCCAAATTACGGACTTGTACGAGCAGTACTTC.

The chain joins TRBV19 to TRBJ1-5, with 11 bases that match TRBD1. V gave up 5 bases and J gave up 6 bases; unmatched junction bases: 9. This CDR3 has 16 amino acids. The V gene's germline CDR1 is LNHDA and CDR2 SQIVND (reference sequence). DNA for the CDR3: TGTGCCAGTAGTCTTCCCGGGACAGGGGGTTCTCAGCCCCAGCATTTT. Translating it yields CASSLPGTGGSQPQHF.

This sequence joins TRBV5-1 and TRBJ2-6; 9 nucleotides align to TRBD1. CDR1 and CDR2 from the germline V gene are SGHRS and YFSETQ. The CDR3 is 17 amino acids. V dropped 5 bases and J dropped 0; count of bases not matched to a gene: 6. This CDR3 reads CASSYGQGSSGANVLTF. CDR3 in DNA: TGCGCCAGCAGTTACGGACAGGGGAGCTCTGGGGCCAACGTCCTGACTTTC. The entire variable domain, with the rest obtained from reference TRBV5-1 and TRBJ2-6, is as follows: KAGVTQTPRYLIKTRGQQVTLSCSPISGHRSVSWYQQTPGQGLQFLFEYFSETQRNKGNFPGRFSGRQFSNSRSEMNVSTLELGDSALYLCASSYGQGSSGANVLTFGAGSRLTVL.

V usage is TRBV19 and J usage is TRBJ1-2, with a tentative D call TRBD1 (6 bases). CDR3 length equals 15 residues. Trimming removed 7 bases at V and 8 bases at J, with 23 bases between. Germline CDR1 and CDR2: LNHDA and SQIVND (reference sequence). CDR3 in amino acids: CASKEGGGELRGYTF. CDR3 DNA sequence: TGTGCCAGTAAGGAGGGGGGGGGCGAGTTACGCGGCTACACCTTC.

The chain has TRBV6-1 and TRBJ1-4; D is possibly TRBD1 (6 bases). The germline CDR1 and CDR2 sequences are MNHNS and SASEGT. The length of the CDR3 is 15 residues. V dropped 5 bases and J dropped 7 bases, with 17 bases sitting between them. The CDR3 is CASSRGTGTAEKLFF. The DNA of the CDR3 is TGTGCCAGCAGTCGTGGAACAGGGACGGCTGAAAAACTGTTTTTT.

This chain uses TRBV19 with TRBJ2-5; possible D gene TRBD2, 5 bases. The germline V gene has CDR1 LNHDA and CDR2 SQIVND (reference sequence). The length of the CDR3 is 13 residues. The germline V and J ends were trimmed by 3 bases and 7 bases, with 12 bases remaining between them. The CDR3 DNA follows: TGTGCCAGTAGTATGACTACCCGTGGGACCCAGTACTTC. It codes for CASSMTTRGTQYF.

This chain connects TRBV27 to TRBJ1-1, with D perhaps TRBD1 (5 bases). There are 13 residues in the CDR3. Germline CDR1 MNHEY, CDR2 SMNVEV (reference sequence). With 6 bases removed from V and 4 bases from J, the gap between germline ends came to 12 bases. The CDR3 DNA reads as TGTGCCAGCAGCGAAAGGAGGGGCACTGAAGCTTTCTTT. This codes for CASSERRGTEAFF.

DNA for the CDR3: TGTGCCAGCAGGTACGGGACACTAACTGAAGCTTTCTTT. Amino acid sequence: CASRYGTLTEAFF. V gene TRBV6-5 combines with J gene TRBJ1-1; tentatively, D is TRBD1 (6 bases). The germline V gene encodes CDR1 MNHEY and CDR2 SVGAGI. The V gene lost 6 bases and the J gene lost 5 bases, with 13 bases spanning the gap. The CDR3 spans 13 residues.

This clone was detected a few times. The CDR3 DNA is TGTGCCAGCAGCGCTCCCGGACAGGGGCTAGAAGCTTTCTTT. It translates to CASSAPGQGLEAFF. The V and J genes are TRBV7-9 and TRBJ1-1; TRBD1 matches at 9 bases. Germline V gene data show CDR1 as SEHNR and CDR2 as FQNEAQ (reference sequence). The CDR3 runs to 14 residues. V dropped 5 bases and J dropped 8; count of bases not matched to a gene: 9.

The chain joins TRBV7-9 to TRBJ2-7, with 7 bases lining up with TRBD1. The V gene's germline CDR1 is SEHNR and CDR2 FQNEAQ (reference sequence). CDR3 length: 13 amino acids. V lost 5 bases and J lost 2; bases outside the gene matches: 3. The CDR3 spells CASSAGGTYEQYF. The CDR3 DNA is TGTGCCAGCAGCGCAGGGGGAACCTACGAGCAGTACTTC. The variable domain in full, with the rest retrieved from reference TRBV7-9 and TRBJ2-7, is DTGVSQNPRHKITKRGQNVTFRCDPISEHNRLYWYRQTLGQGPEFLTYFQNEAQLEKSRLLSDRFSAERPKGSFSTLEIQRTEQGDSAMYLCASSAGGTYEQYFGPGTRLTVT.

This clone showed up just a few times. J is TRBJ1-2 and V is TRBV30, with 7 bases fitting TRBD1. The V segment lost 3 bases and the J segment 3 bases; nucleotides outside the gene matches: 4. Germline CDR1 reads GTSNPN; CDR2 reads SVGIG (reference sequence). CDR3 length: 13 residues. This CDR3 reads CAWRGDRDYGYTF. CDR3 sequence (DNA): TGTGCCTGGAGGGGGGACAGAGACTATGGCTACACCTTC.

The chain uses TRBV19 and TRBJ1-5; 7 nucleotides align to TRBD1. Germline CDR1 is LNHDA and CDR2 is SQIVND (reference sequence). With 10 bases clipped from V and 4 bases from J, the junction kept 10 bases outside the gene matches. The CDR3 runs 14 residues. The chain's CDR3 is CATNLQGRNQPQHF. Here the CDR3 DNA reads TGTGCCACTAACTTACAGGGGAGAAATCAGCCCCAGCATTTT.

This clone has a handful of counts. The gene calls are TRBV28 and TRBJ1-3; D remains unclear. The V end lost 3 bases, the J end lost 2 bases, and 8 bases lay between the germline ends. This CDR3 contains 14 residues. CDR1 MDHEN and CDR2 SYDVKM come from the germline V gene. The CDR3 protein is CASSLLKAGNTIYF. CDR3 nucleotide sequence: TGTGCCAGCAGTTTGCTAAAAGCTGGAAACACCATATATTTT. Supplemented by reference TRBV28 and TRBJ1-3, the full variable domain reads DVKVTQSSRYLVKRTGEKVFLECVQDMDHENMFWYRQDPGLGLRLIYFSYDVKMKEKGDIPEGYSVSREKKERFSLILESASTNQTSMYLCASSLLKAGNTIYFGEGSWLTVV.